This T cell receptor (beta chain) appears in the sequencing data of a study of cytomegalovirus exposure and HLA in healthy donors. Study-wide points: The listing of roughly 160 TCR beta chains classed them as cytomegalovirus-associated.

This PCR relied on a set of 60 Vbeta primers and 13 Jbeta primers. Only in-frame clones appear in the TCRdb table, and some are missing; sequencing was by immunoSEQ multiplex PCR. This sample has some 150,000 clones, with about four fifths found just once. Concerning this clone: The antigen remains undetermined.

J was trimmed by 1 base and V by 8 bases; bases with no gene match: 4. The CDR3 length is 14 residues. The germline gives CDR1 MNHEY, CDR2 SVGAGI. This sequence joins TRBV6-5 and TRBJ2-5; 10 bases are shared with TRBD2. The material sequenced was PBMCs. The TCR sequence derives from a male donor in good health and CMV-seronegative. CDR3 bases: TGTGCCAGCGGCCTAGCGGGGGTCCAAGAGACCCAGTACTTC. Translating gives CASGLAGVQETQYF.